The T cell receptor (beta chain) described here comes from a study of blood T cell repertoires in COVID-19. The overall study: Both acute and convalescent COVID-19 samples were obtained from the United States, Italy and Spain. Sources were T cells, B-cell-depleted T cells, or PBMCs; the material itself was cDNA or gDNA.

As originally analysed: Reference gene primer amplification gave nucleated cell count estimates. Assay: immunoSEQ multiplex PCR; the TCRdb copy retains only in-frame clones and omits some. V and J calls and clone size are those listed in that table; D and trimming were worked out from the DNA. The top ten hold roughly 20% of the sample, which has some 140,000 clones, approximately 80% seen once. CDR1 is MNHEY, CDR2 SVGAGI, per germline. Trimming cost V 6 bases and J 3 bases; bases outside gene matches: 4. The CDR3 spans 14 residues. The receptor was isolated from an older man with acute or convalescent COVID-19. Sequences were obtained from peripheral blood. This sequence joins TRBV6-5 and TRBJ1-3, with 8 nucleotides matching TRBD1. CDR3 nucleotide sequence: TGTGCCAGCAGACAGACAGGGGATGGAAACACCATATATTTT. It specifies CASRQTGDGNTIYF.